Each of the 6 T cell receptor beta chains below was sequenced from the same sample in a study of blood T cell repertoires in COVID-19. Sequencing used immunoSEQ multiplex PCR; TCRdb keeps in-frame clones, though not all of them. The data contain about 150,000 clones, about 80% of them singletons. The sample taken for sequencing was peripheral blood. Receptor source: a woman in her sixties with COVID-19, enrolled during active disease.

The chain links TRBV11-2 to TRBJ1-6; maybe TRBD1 (6 bases). Trimming cost V 0 bases and J 1 base, with 19 bases left between them. CDR3 length: 20 amino acids. Germline V gene sequence: CDR1 SGHAT, CDR2 FQNNGV. The CDR3 nucleotides read TGTGCCAGCAGCTTAGAAGGAGGCAGGGGAAGTGTGTCCTATAATTCACCCCTCCACTTT. It codes for CASSLEGGRGSVSYNSPLHF.

The chain is built from TRBV5-1 and TRBJ2-3; perhaps TRBD1 as D (6 bases). The length of the CDR3 is 17 residues. Germline V CDR1 and CDR2: SGHRS, YFSETQ. V lost 0 bases to trimming and J lost 0 bases, with 14 bases between them. CDR3 protein: CASSLGSSGTSTDTQYF. Written as DNA, the CDR3 is TGCGCCAGCAGCTTGGGGAGTTCAGGGACAAGCACAGATACGCAGTATTTT.

This clone was picked up a small number of times. The chain employs TRBV12-5 and TRBJ1-6; TRBD1 is a possible D gene (6 bases). The CDR3 sequence is 16 residues long. The germline gives CDR1 LGHNT, CDR2 FRNRAP. V dropped 5 bases and J dropped 9 bases, with 20 bases sitting between them. This CDR3 reads CASGRATGSFGSPLHF. The DNA of the CDR3 is TGTGCTAGTGGTCGCGCGACAGGTTCGTTCGGTTCACCCCTCCACTTT.

J is TRBJ2-1 and V is TRBV6-1; 7 bases fit TRBD2. From germline, CDR1 is MNHNS and CDR2 SASEGT. V was pared by 1 base and J by 8 bases, with 14 bases of the junction left unmatched. CDR3 size: 17 residues. CDR3: CASSEGPGAGDGYEQFF. The DNA of the CDR3 is TGTGCCAGCAGTGAAGGCCCTGGGGCGGGAGATGGCTATGAGCAGTTCTTC.

This chain connects TRBV25-1 to TRBJ1-1, with D maybe TRBD1 (5 bases). V was shortened by 3 bases and J by 1 base, with 12 bases between the two germline ends. Looked up from germline, CDR1 is MGHDK and CDR2 is SYGVNS. This CDR3 contains 15 residues. DNA of the CDR3: TGTGCCAGCAGTGATGTAGGCAGGGCGAACACTGAAGCTTTCTTT. It encodes CASSDVGRANTEAFF.

The V and J genes are TRBV6-5 and TRBJ1-4; D possibly corresponds to TRBD1 (5 bases). From germline, CDR1 is MNHEY and CDR2 SVGAGI. The V gene lost 8 bases and the J gene lost 8 bases, with 9 bases spanning the gap. The CDR3 is 11 amino acids. The chain's CDR3 is CASWGGEKLFF. Written as DNA, the CDR3 is TGTGCCAGCTGGGGGGGAGAAAAACTGTTTTTT.